Included here is one T cell receptor (beta chain) sequence, with context. Its target is unknown. The PCR made use of 60 Vbeta and 13 Jbeta primers. TCRdb keeps only in-frame clones here, not all; method: immunoSEQ multiplex PCR. The table has roughly 180,000 clones, about 75% seen once. This sample was included in a study of cytomegalovirus exposure and HLA in healthy donors. Study in general: An earlier analysis identified 117 million unique TCR beta sequences in about 179 million T cells. Study findings and constraints: Investigators reported some 150 TCR beta chains as tied to cytomegalovirus.

There are 15 residues in the CDR3. CDR1 and CDR2 (germline): MNHEY, SVGAGI. V was shortened by 6 bases and J by 0 bases, with 12 bases between the two germline ends. J is TRBJ1-3 and V is TRBV6-5, with D tentatively TRBD1 (6 bases). This receptor was obtained from a woman aged 40 to 50 in good health and CMV-seropositive. Sample: PBMCs. CDR3 nucleotides: TGTGCCAGCAGGATAACAGGGTTCTCTGGAAACACCATATATTTT. This gives the protein CASRITGFSGNTIYF.